This entry lists 19 T cell receptor beta chains sequenced from one sample in a study of cytomegalovirus exposure and HLA in healthy donors. Primers for the PCR totalled 60 Vbeta and 13 Jbeta. Assay used: immunoSEQ multiplex PCR; TCRdb lists only in-frame clones, some missing. The sample contains 150,000 to 200,000 clones, more than 65% of which appear only once. Sequenced: PBMCs. The receptors originated from a man between 18 and 29 years old in good health and CMV-seropositive.

The chain carries TRBV28 and TRBJ1-4; no firm D call. The V gene lost 3 bases and the J gene lost 5 bases, with 7 bases spanning the gap. The CDR3 runs to 13 residues. Germline values: CDR1 MDHEN, CDR2 SYDVKM. The CDR3 loop is CASSFAGNEKLFF. The CDR3 nucleotides read TGTGCCAGCAGTTTTGCAGGCAATGAAAAACTGTTTTTT.

V usage is TRBV28 and J usage is TRBJ1-1; D is unresolved. Germline-derived CDR1 and CDR2 are MDHEN and SYDVKM. V lost 5 bases, J lost 5 bases, and 6 bases lay in between. This CDR3 region has 11 residues. CDR3 loop: CASSPGTEAFF. In DNA, the CDR3 is TGTGCCAGCAGTCCGGGAACTGAAGCTTTCTTT.

The V and J genes are TRBV30 and TRBJ1-1; weak D call: TRBD1 (5 bases). Germline CDR1 GTSNPN, CDR2 SVGIG (reference sequence). The CDR3 sequence is 13 residues long. V lost 2 bases to trimming and J lost 2 bases, with 9 bases between them. The CDR3 protein is CAWSRGINTEAFF. The CDR3 DNA reads as TGTGCCTGGAGTCGGGGGATTAACACTGAAGCTTTCTTT.

This chain links TRBV6-1 with TRBJ1-2, with D tentatively TRBD1 (5 bases). There are 13 residues in the CDR3. CDR1 and CDR2 (germline): MNHNS, SASEGT. Between the trimmed V and J ends, which lost 2 bases and 6 bases, there was a span of 10 bases. CDR3 nucleotides: TGTGCCAGCAGTGAAAGCAGGGAACATGGCTACACCTTC. This codes for CASSESREHGYTF.

The chain couples TRBV28 to TRBJ2-4, with a tentative D call TRBD2 (5 bases). The V end lost 10 bases, the J end lost 0 bases, and 7 bases lay between the germline ends. Germline V gene lookup returns CDR1 MDHEN and CDR2 SYDVKM. This CDR3 has 12 amino acids. The CDR3 loop is CATRVAKNIQYF. The DNA for the CDR3 is TGTGCCACGAGGGTAGCCAAAAACATTCAGTACTTC. Looking up the rest from reference TRBV28 and TRBJ2-4 gives the full variable domain: DVKVTQSSRYLVKRTGEKVFLECVQDMDHENMFWYRQDPGLGLRLIYFSYDVKMKEKGDIPEGYSVSREKKERFSLILESASTNQTSMYLCATRVAKNIQYFGAGTRLSVL.

The chain links TRBV7-9 to TRBJ2-1, with 9 bases aligning to TRBD2. Germline CDR1 is SEHNR and CDR2 is FQNEAQ (reference sequence). V lost 4 bases and J lost 7; bases outside the gene matches: 14. CDR3 length equals 17 residues. The CDR3 bases are TGTGCCAGCAGCTCAACGAGCGGGGGGTCCTTCTCGAATGAGCAGTTCTTC. This translates into CASSSTSGGSFSNEQFF.

The rearrangement uses TRBV19 and TRBJ2-2; the match to TRBD2 covers 8 bases. This CDR3 comprises 15 residues. V trimming: 6 bases; J trimming: 4 bases; junction bases outside the gene matches: 7. CDR1 and CDR2 (germline): LNHDA, SQIVND (reference sequence). CDR3 bases: TGTGCCAGTAGGGGCGGGGGGCTAGGCACCGGGGAGCTGTTTTTT. Its protein is CASRGGGLGTGELFF.

The CDR3 nucleotides read TGTGCCAGCAGCTTAGGGCCCGACTACGAGCAGTACGTC. As protein: CASSLGPDYEQYV. The rearrangement joins TRBV7-2 to TRBJ2-7; D not certain. Germline V gene data show CDR1 as SGHTA and CDR2 as FQGNSA. Trimming pared 1 base from V and 3 bases from J, leaving 7 bases between. The CDR3 is 13 residues long.

The chain is built from TRBV27 and TRBJ2-3, with 9 bases that match TRBD2. Trimming removed 6 bases from V and 1 base from J; junction bases left unmatched: 8. The CDR3 is 16 residues long. Germline values: CDR1 MNHEY, CDR2 SMNVEV (reference sequence). CDR3 loop: CASRQSKRGGTDTQYF. Written as DNA, the CDR3 is TGTGCCAGCAGACAATCCAAGCGGGGGGGCACAGATACGCAGTATTTT.

This chain uses TRBV7-2 with TRBJ2-1; D call uncertain. Germline values: CDR1 SGHTA, CDR2 FQGNSA. The CDR3 length is 13 residues. Trimming removed 3 bases from V and 8 bases from J, with 11 bases in between. CDR3 DNA sequence: TGTGCCAGCAGCTTGAGCGATACGGATGAGCAGTTCTTC. Protein sequence: CASSLSDTDEQFF.

This clone was observed a few times. This chain joins TRBV5-1 and TRBJ2-2; perhaps TRBD1 as D (6 bases). The V and J ends lost 0 bases and 2 bases respectively, with 8 bases between them. The CDR3 length is 15 residues. CDR1 and CDR2 (germline): SGHRS, YFSETQ. CDR3 nucleotides: TGCGCCAGCAGCTTGGCCAGGGGTAACACCGGGGAGCTGTTTTTT. This gives the protein CASSLARGNTGELFF.

This clone has just a few counts. The chain combines TRBV5-1 with TRBJ1-1; 9 bases agree with TRBD1. Losses at the gene ends were 4 bases for V and 7 bases for J; bases not matched to a gene: 11. This CDR3 is 15 amino acids long. Germline V CDR1 and CDR2: SGHRS, YFSETQ. DNA of the CDR3: TGCGCCAGCAGCGGACTACAGGGGGCGGCGGATGAAGCTTTCTTT. Translating gives CASSGLQGAADEAFF.

This clone was observed a few times. The V and J genes are TRBV7-8 and TRBJ2-1; 11 nucleotides agree with TRBD1. CDR3 length equals 15 residues. Germline lookup yields CDR1 SGHVS and CDR2 FQNEAQ. V shed 2 bases and J 6 bases; nucleotides not matched to a gene: 3. This chain's CDR3 is CASSLKGTGGNEQFF. The CDR3 bases are TGTGCCAGCAGCTTAAAGGGGACAGGGGGCAATGAGCAGTTCTTC.

V gene TRBV2 combines with J gene TRBJ2-3; TRBD1 matches 8 bases. The CDR3 has 15 residues. In germline, CDR1 is SNHLY, CDR2 FYNNEI. After removal of 6 bases from V and 2 bases from J, the junction contained 7 bases not matched to a gene. CDR3 DNA sequence: TGTGCCAGCAGACCACAGGGGGTAGACACAGATACGCAGTATTTT. Translation gives CASRPQGVDTDTQYF. The whole variable domain, remainder taken from reference TRBV2 and TRBJ2-3, is EPEVTQTPSHQVTQMGQEVILRCVPISNHLYFYWYRQILGQKVEFLVSFYNNEISEKSEIFDDQFSVERPDGSNFTLKIRSTKLEDSAMYFCASRPQGVDTDTQYFGPGTRLTVL.

The rearrangement joins TRBV14 to TRBJ2-2, with D maybe TRBD2 (5 bases). This CDR3 is built from 16 residues. In germline, CDR1 is SGHDN, CDR2 FVKESK. V lost 4 bases and J 0 bases, leaving 12 bases between the germline ends. CDR3 sequence reads: CASSLRLPSNTGELFF. As DNA, the CDR3 is TGTGCCAGCAGCCTCCGACTACCCTCGAACACCGGGGAGCTGTTTTTT.

The V gene is TRBV6-1, the J gene TRBJ1-5; 7 nucleotides align to TRBD1. V was pared by 0 bases and J by 1 base, with 9 bases of the junction left unmatched. The CDR3 is made up of 18 amino acids. Germline loops: CDR1 MNHNS, CDR2 SASEGT. DNA of the CDR3: TGTGCCAGCAGTGAAGCCATAATAGACAGGGAGAGCAATCAGCCCCAGCATTTT. Amino acid sequence: CASSEAIIDRESNQPQHF.

The chain uses TRBV23-1 and TRBJ2-1; TRBD2 aligns across 9 bases. TRBV23-1 falls under the ORF class, with uncertain function. The CDR3 is made up of 19 amino acids. J was trimmed by 5 bases and V by 0 bases; bases with no gene match: 14. The CDR3 nucleotides are TGCGCCAGCAGTCAATCGGGGAGCGGGAGGCCCGTCAACCACAATGAGCAGTTCTTC. Encoded protein: CASSQSGSGRPVNHNEQFF.

V is TRBV27 and J is TRBJ2-7; D is perhaps TRBD1 (5 bases). The V end was cut by 3 bases, the J end by 2 bases, with 14 bases between. The CDR3 is 15 residues long. Per the germline V gene, CDR1 is MNHEY and CDR2 is SMNVEV (reference sequence). CDR3 protein: CASSFKGPGPYEQYV. In DNA, the CDR3 is TGTGCCAGCAGTTTTAAAGGACCAGGGCCCTACGAGCAGTACGTC.

CDR3 sequence: CASSAGQRNEKLFF. DNA for the CDR3: TGTGCCAGCAGCGCCGGACAAAGAAATGAAAAACTGTTTTTT. The chain uses TRBV9 and TRBJ1-4; D might be TRBD1 (5 bases). The germline V and J ends were trimmed by 3 bases and 5 bases, with 11 bases remaining between them. CDR3 length: 14 residues. Looked up from germline, CDR1 is SGDLS and CDR2 is YYNGEE.